These 10 T cell receptor beta chains share one sample of origin, sequenced in a study of T cell repertoires in cytomegalovirus infection. MiXCR was run by TCRdb on the reads, yielding one entry per CDR3 protein. The sample yields about 480,000 distinct CDR3 sequences, roughly a third seen once. The antigens these receptors bind are not known. Specimen: cultured PBMCs, collected from culture after CMV antigen stimulation. The origin of the receptors is a human donor in good health (CMV status not recorded). Some clones in this sample may be carry-over from other donors' samples.

This chain joins TRBV25-1 and TRBJ1-5; TRBD1 aligns across 8 bases. Germline lookup yields CDR1 MGHDK and CDR2 SYGVNS. This CDR3 comprises 13 residues. J gave up 6 bases and V 6 bases, and 4 bases lay outside the gene matches. CDR3 DNA: TGTGCCAGCAGAGGACAGGGACGTCAGCCCCAGCATTTT. Its protein is CASRGQGRQPQHF.

The rearrangement uses TRBV28 and TRBJ2-4; D not certain. Germline CDR1 MDHEN, CDR2 SYDVKM. This CDR3 spans 14 amino acids. The ends were cut back, 5 bases at V and 8 bases at J, with 16 bases in the middle. The CDR3 DNA reads as TGTGCCAGCAGTCTTCCCTCCCGGAGCGACATTCAGTACTTC. It yields the protein CASSLPSRSDIQYF.

The chain uses TRBV6-2 or TRBV6-3 and TRBJ2-5; possible D gene TRBD1, 5 bases. V was clipped by 5 bases and J by 5 bases, with 18 bases between them. The germline V gene has CDR1 MNHEY and CDR2 SVGEGT. The CDR3 length is 15 residues. This CDR3 is CASSQYQGAGETQYF. DNA of the CDR3: TGTGCCAGCAGTCAATATCAGGGTGCAGGGGAGACCCAGTACTTC.

The genes are TRBV6-6 and TRBJ1-5, with a weak D call TRBD1 (5 bases). The CDR3 sequence is 16 residues long. V dropped 9 bases and J dropped 4 bases, with 22 bases sitting between them. Germline loops: CDR1 MNHNY, CDR2 SVGAGI (reference sequence). CDR3 loop: CASGASRGVRNQPQHF. The CDR3 DNA reads TGTGCCAGTGGAGCCTCGAGGGGAGTGAGGAATCAGCCCCAGCATTTT.

This chain connects TRBV11-3 to TRBJ2-1, with D possibly being TRBD1 (7 bases). V lost 6 bases and J 10 bases, leaving 13 bases between the germline ends. Germline values: CDR1 SGHNT, CDR2 YENEEA. The CDR3 extends over 12 amino acids. CDR3 protein: CASRQTGREQFF. For the CDR3, the DNA is TGTGCCAGCAGACAGACAGGGAGGGAGCAGTTCTTC.

This clonotype was recorded a few times. The chain links TRBV5-6 to TRBJ1-6, with 7 bases identical to TRBD1. V gave up 1 base and J gave up 9 bases; unmatched junction bases: 10. Germline V gene lookup returns CDR1 SGHDT and CDR2 YYEEEE. This CDR3 contains 16 residues. The CDR3 is CASSLTPGGTPSPLHF. CDR3 DNA: TGTGCCAGCAGCTTGACTCCAGGGGGTACGCCTTCACCCCTCCACTTT. The full variable domain, with the rest looked up from reference TRBV5-6 and TRBJ1-6, is DAGVTQSPTHLIKTRGQQVTLRCSPKSGHDTVSWYQQALGQGPQFIFQYYEEEERQRGNFPDRFSGHQFPNYSSELNVNALLLGDSALYLCASSLTPGGTPSPLHFGNGTRLTVT.

This clonotype turned up a few times. The chain carries TRBV20-1 and TRBJ2-3; 9 bases line up with TRBD2. Germline V CDR1 and CDR2: DFQATT, SNEGSKA (reference sequence). The V gene end was trimmed by 4 bases and the J gene end by 3 bases; junction bases not matched to a gene: 17. The CDR3 is made up of 18 amino acids. The CDR3 loop reads CSAKSMGGREVLTDTQYF. The CDR3 DNA reads TGCAGTGCTAAGTCGATGGGCGGGAGGGAAGTTTTGACAGATACGCAGTATTTT.

This clonotype was seen more than once but under ten times. The chain employs TRBV7-2 and TRBJ2-7; 8 bases line up with TRBD1. Looked up from germline, CDR1 is SGHTA and CDR2 is FQGNSA. The V gene end was trimmed by 5 bases and the J gene end by 4 bases; junction bases not matched to a gene: 10. CDR3 length equals 15 residues. CDR3 sequence: CASSPGQGLRYEQYF. Here the CDR3 DNA reads TGTGCCAGCAGCCCAGGACAGGGTTTAAGATACGAGCAGTACTTC.

There are a few counts of this clonotype. The genes are TRBV6-5 and TRBJ1-1; weak D call: TRBD1 (6 bases). Germline V gene data show CDR1 as MNHEY and CDR2 as SVGAGI. The CDR3 runs to 15 residues. Trimming stripped 6 bases from V and 4 bases from J, with 18 bases between. CDR3 sequence (DNA): TGTGCCAGCAGGCCAACACAGGGCTTGGGCACTGAAGCTTTCTTT. The encoded protein is CASRPTQGLGTEAFF.

There are many counts of this clonotype. This chain joins TRBV30 and TRBJ1-6; 7 nucleotides line up with TRBD1. The CDR3 extends over 14 amino acids. Trimming cost V 1 base and J 14 bases; bases outside gene matches: 11. Germline loops: CDR1 GTSNPN, CDR2 SVGIG (reference sequence). This CDR3 reads CAWSEQGGPRSLHF. As DNA, the CDR3 is TGTGCCTGGAGTGAACAAGGGGGCCCCAGGTCCCTCCACTTT.